Following are 17 T cell receptor beta chains from one sample sequenced in a study of T cell changes during pregnancy in multiple sclerosis. Sequencing used immunoSEQ multiplex PCR; TCRdb keeps in-frame clones, though not all of them. The sample gives 55,000 to 70,000 clones, around 93% of which show up once; around 1.8% is in the top ten. The material sequenced was peripheral blood, taken after pregnancy. These receptors originate from a female donor with multiple sclerosis, enrolled in a pregnancy study.

The rearrangement joins TRBV4-3 to TRBJ2-3, with 8 bases fitting TRBD2. V trimming: 0 bases; J trimming: 6 bases; junction bases outside the gene matches: 14. CDR3 length equals 18 residues. Germline CDR1 reads LGHNA; CDR2 reads YSLEER. The CDR3 DNA follows: TGCGCCAGCAGCCAAGATCCCCCAGCGGGAGAGGGGGAGGATACGCAGTATTTT. Translation: CASSQDPPAGEGEDTQYF.

The chain employs TRBV6-4 and TRBJ2-1; the match to TRBD1 covers 7 bases. Germline CDR1 reads MRHNA; CDR2 reads SNTAGT. CDR3 size: 14 residues. Trimming cost V 5 bases and J 0 bases; bases outside gene matches: 1. This CDR3 is CASSRDSSYNEQFF. The CDR3 DNA is TGTGCCAGCAGTAGGGACAGCTCCTACAATGAGCAGTTCTTC.

This clone was seen a few times. The rearrangement uses TRBV7-6 and TRBJ2-2; no clear D gene. V gave up 6 bases and J gave up 6 bases, with 8 bases separating them. From germline, CDR1 is SGHVS and CDR2 FNYEAQ. This CDR3 spans 12 amino acids. The CDR3 here is CASSPGAGELFF. The CDR3 coding sequence is TGTGCCAGCAGTCCAGGCGCCGGGGAGCTGTTTTTT.

This rearrangement joins TRBV30 to TRBJ2-2; 8 positions match TRBD1. The trim removed 8 bases at V and 5 bases at J, leaving 7 bases unmatched. Germline lookup yields CDR1 GTSNPN and CDR2 SVGIG (reference sequence). The CDR3 is 13 amino acids. CDR3 DNA: TGTGCCAGACAGGGGAAGGGGACCGGGGAGCTGTTTTTT. Its translation is CARQGKGTGELFF.

The rearrangement links TRBV6-1 to TRBJ2-2; 7 nucleotides align to TRBD1. Per germline, CDR1 MNHNS and CDR2 SASEGT. This CDR3 contains 15 residues. V trimming: 6 bases; J trimming: 4 bases; junction bases outside the gene matches: 8. CDR3: CASSPQTGTTGELFF. The CDR3 nucleotides are TGTGCCAGCAGCCCCCAGACAGGGACCACCGGGGAGCTGTTTTTT.

The V gene is TRBV28, the J gene TRBJ1-3, with 12 bases aligning to TRBD1. The junction had 14 bases not matched to a gene; V was cut back by 6 bases and J by 2 bases. Germline V CDR1 and CDR2: MDHEN, SYDVKM. The CDR3 is made up of 19 amino acids. This CDR3 reads CASSLFTRDRGQAGNTIYF. The CDR3 nucleotides are TGTGCCAGCAGCCTATTTACACGGGACAGGGGGCAGGCTGGAAACACCATATATTTT.

J is TRBJ2-7 and V is TRBV6-6; 10 bases are shared with TRBD1. Germline V gene data show CDR1 as MNHNY and CDR2 as SVGAGI (reference sequence). This CDR3 is 15 amino acids long. The trim removed 7 bases at V and 5 bases at J, leaving 11 bases unmatched. The CDR3 protein is CASTPRRDRGHEQYF. CDR3 nucleotides: TGTGCCAGCACCCCCCGCCGGGACAGGGGCCACGAGCAGTACTTC.

This chain connects TRBV7-9 to TRBJ2-7; a possible D gene is TRBD2 (6 bases). V lost 1 base and J lost 5, with 15 bases in between. CDR1 and CDR2 from the germline V gene are SEHNR and FQNEAQ (reference sequence). The CDR3 extends over 15 amino acids. This chain's CDR3 is CASSLVLLAQNEQYF. The CDR3, as DNA: TGTGCCAGCAGCTTAGTGCTACTAGCCCAGAACGAGCAGTACTTC.

The CDR3 loop is CASSSDRGQFF. CDR3 sequence (DNA): TGTGCCAGCAGCTCGGACAGGGGGCAGTTCTTC. V usage is TRBV7-9 and J usage is TRBJ2-1, with 9 bases that match TRBD1. Germline V gene data show CDR1 as SEHNR and CDR2 as FQNEAQ (reference sequence). CDR3 size: 11 residues. V dropped 4 bases and J dropped 12; count of bases not matched to a gene: 1.

V gene TRBV5-1 combines with J gene TRBJ2-2; unclear D gene. This CDR3 spans 14 amino acids. Trimming took off 0 bases at V and 5 bases at J, with 8 bases between the two ends. Germline V gene lookup returns CDR1 SGHRS and CDR2 YFSETQ. CDR3 sequence (DNA): TGCGCCAGCAGCTTGGGTCAGATTACCGGGGAGCTGTTTTTT. This sequence encodes CASSLGQITGELFF.

The rearrangement joins TRBV11-1 to TRBJ1-2, with TRBD1 matching 7 bases. This CDR3 region has 14 residues. V shed 3 bases and J 4 bases; nucleotides not matched to a gene: 5. Germline V lookup: CDR1 SGHAT, CDR2 FQDESV (reference sequence). The CDR3 sequence is CASSFGTATYGYTF. Written as DNA, the CDR3 is TGTGCCAGCAGCTTTGGGACAGCAACCTATGGCTACACCTTC.

The chain recombines TRBV7-2 with TRBJ1-1; D is perhaps TRBD1 (6 bases). The CDR3 spans 17 residues. V lost 0 bases, J lost 2 bases, and 16 bases lay in between. The germline V gene encodes CDR1 SGHTA and CDR2 FQGNSA. The CDR3 is CASSLAPQGSLNTEAFF. The CDR3 DNA sequence: TGTGCCAGCAGCTTAGCGCCCCAGGGGTCTCTAAACACTGAAGCTTTCTTT.

This clone was detected ten times or more. The V call is TRBV19, the J call TRBJ2-2, with D possibly TRBD2 on 6 matching bases. V shed 3 bases and J shed 6 bases, with 14 bases lying between them. Germline V gene lookup returns CDR1 LNHDA and CDR2 SQIVND (reference sequence). The CDR3 runs 15 residues. CDR3 region: CASSIRGRRAGELFF. The CDR3 bases are TGTGCCAGTAGTATTCGTGGCAGGAGGGCCGGGGAGCTGTTTTTT. Variable domain in full (rest from reference TRBV19 and TRBJ2-2): DGGITQSPKYLFRKEGQNVTLSCEQNLNHDAMYWYRQDPGQGLRLIYYSQIVNDFQKGDIAEGYSVSREKKESFPLTVTSAQKNPTAFYLCASSIRGRRAGELFFGEGSRLTVL.

This clone appeared once. The V gene is TRBV4-3, the J gene TRBJ2-7; 8 bases agree with TRBD1. With 1 base clipped from V and 2 bases from J, the junction kept 4 bases outside the gene matches. CDR1 and CDR2 from the germline V gene are LGHNA and YSLEER. This CDR3 is 15 amino acids long. The CDR3 DNA follows: TGCGCCAGCAGCCAAGCCCCAGGGGGCCCCTACGAGCAGTACTTC. This gives the protein CASSQAPGGPYEQYF.

The rearrangement joins TRBV6-4 to TRBJ1-5; D not certain. Germline CDR1 reads MRHNA; CDR2 reads SNTAGT. The CDR3 loop spans 16 amino acids. Between the trimmed V and J ends, which lost 6 bases and 1 base, there was a span of 16 bases. For the CDR3, the DNA is TGTGCCAGCAGACTAGGACGGCGTCCGAGCAATCAGCCCCAGCATTTT. Translation: CASRLGRRPSNQPQHF.

The rearrangement links TRBV6-1 to TRBJ2-7, with TRBD1 identical over 9 bases. CDR1 and CDR2 from the germline V gene are MNHNS and SASEGT. CDR3 length: 17 residues. After removal of 3 bases from V and 4 bases from J, the junction contained 13 bases not matched to a gene. The CDR3 protein is CASSEETGGFLGYEQYF. CDR3 nucleotides: TGTGCCAGCAGTGAGGAGACAGGGGGTTTCTTGGGGTACGAGCAGTACTTC.

For the CDR3, the DNA is TGCAGCGTTCTCGGTAAGGCGGGAGGCTACACCTTC. Translating gives CSVLGKAGGYTF. V is TRBV29-1 and J is TRBJ1-2; D call uncertain. V was shortened by 5 bases and J by 8 bases, with 15 bases between the two germline ends. The CDR3 spans 12 residues. Looked up from germline, CDR1 is SQVTM and CDR2 is ANQGSEA.